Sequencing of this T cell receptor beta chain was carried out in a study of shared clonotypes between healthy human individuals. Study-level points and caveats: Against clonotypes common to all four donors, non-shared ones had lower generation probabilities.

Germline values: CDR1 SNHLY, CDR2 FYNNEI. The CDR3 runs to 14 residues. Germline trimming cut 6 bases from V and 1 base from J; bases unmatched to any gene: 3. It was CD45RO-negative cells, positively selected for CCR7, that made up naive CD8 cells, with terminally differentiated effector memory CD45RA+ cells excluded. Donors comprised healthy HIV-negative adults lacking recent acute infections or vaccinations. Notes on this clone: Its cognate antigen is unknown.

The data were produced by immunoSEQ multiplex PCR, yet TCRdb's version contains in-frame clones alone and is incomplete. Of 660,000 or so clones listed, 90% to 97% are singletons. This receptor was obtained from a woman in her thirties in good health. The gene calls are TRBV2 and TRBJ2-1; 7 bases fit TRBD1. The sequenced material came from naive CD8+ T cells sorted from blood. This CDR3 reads CASRPDRSYNEQFF. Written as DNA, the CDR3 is TGTGCCAGCAGACCGGACAGGTCCTACAATGAGCAGTTCTTC.